The present T cell receptor beta chain was sequenced within a study of blood T cell repertoires in COVID-19. At the level of the study: Donors in the United States, Italy and Spain gave samples during acute or convalescent COVID-19. Sources were T cells, B-cell-depleted T cells, or PBMCs; the material itself was cDNA or gDNA.

Original processing notes: Amplifying reference gene primers gave estimates of nucleated cell counts. Assay used: immunoSEQ multiplex PCR; TCRdb lists only in-frame clones, some missing. V, J and clone size were drawn from that table, and D and trimming were deduced from the DNA. The sample has over 250,000 clones, around 89% seen once. The sample taken for sequencing was peripheral blood. The sequence was obtained from a woman aged 55-70 years with acute or convalescent COVID-19.

Here the CDR3 DNA reads TGCGCCAGCAGCTTGGCCGAGCAGGGGAGTGGTGAAAAACTGTTTTTT. Translation gives CASSLAEQGSGEKLFF. V is TRBV5-1 and J is TRBJ1-4; weak D call: TRBD1 (6 bases). Germline CDR1 reads SGHRS; CDR2 reads YFSETQ. The CDR3 runs to 16 residues. Trimming took 0 bases from V and 7 from J, leaving 16 bases between them.